These 16 T cell receptor beta chains were sequenced from one sample in a study of cytomegalovirus exposure and HLA in healthy donors. PCR employed 60 Vbeta and 13 Jbeta primers. Here immunoSEQ multiplex PCR was the method, and the copy in TCRdb shows in-frame clones only, minus some. The sample yields about 120,000 clones, 50% to 70% seen once. The sample was PBMCs. These receptors all stem from a woman aged 40 to 49 in good health and CMV-seropositive.

The chain carries TRBV4-1 and TRBJ2-7, with D unclear. The CDR3 consists of 14 residues. The V gene's germline CDR1 is MGHRA and CDR2 YSYEKL. V dropped 2 bases and J dropped 3 bases, with 11 bases sitting between them. CDR3 loop: CASSQPGRGYEQYF. In DNA, the CDR3 is TGCGCCAGCAGCCAACCCGGAAGAGGCTACGAGCAGTACTTC.

This clone occurred a few times. This chain links TRBV28 with TRBJ2-1; 13 bases map to TRBD2. With 2 bases clipped from V and 8 bases from J, the junction kept 3 bases outside the gene matches. Germline values: CDR1 MDHEN, CDR2 SYDVKM. There are 15 residues in the CDR3. This chain's CDR3 is CASSLTSGRADEQFF. The DNA of the CDR3 is TGTGCCAGCAGTTTAACTAGCGGGAGGGCTGATGAGCAGTTCTTC.

The J gene is TRBJ1-2, the V gene TRBV6-5, with D perhaps TRBD1 (6 bases). V was shortened by 4 bases and J by 2 bases, with 14 bases between the two germline ends. Germline loops: CDR1 MNHEY, CDR2 SVGAGI. This CDR3 region has 15 residues. The CDR3 DNA reads as TGTGCCAGCAGTTTAGGGAGGGGGAGAAACTATGGCTACACCTTC. This sequence encodes CASSLGRGRNYGYTF.

The DNA for the CDR3 is TGTGCCAGCAGGGATAGCGGGACCGGGGAGCTGTTTTTT. Residues: CASRDSGTGELFF. V is TRBV6-5 and J is TRBJ2-2, with 7 bases fitting TRBD2. CDR1 and CDR2 from the germline V gene are MNHEY and SVGAGI. V trimming: 6 bases; J trimming: 5 bases; junction bases outside the gene matches: 3. CDR3 length: 13 residues.

This chain uses TRBV19 with TRBJ1-1; weak D call: TRBD1 (5 bases). CDR3 length equals 13 residues. Trimming pared 10 bases from V and 1 base from J, leaving 13 bases between. Germline V gene sequence: CDR1 LNHDA, CDR2 SQIVND (reference sequence). CDR3: CATKPGGNTEAFF. DNA of the CDR3: TGTGCCACCAAACCGGGGGGGAACACTGAAGCTTTCTTT.

This clone has only one observation. The genes are TRBV11-2 and TRBJ2-1; D gene unclear. The CDR3 loop spans 12 amino acids. V lost 5 bases to trimming and J lost 7 bases, with 9 bases between them. Germline V gene sequence: CDR1 SGHAT, CDR2 FQNNGV. The CDR3 loop is CASSLSWNEQFF. The CDR3 region has the DNA TGTGCCAGCAGCCTTAGTTGGAATGAGCAGTTCTTC.

The chain carries TRBV19 and TRBJ1-1; 7 bases are shared with TRBD1. Germline CDR1 reads LNHDA; CDR2 reads SQIVND (reference sequence). J gave up 3 bases and V 1 base, and 5 bases lay outside the gene matches. The CDR3 covers 15 residues. The CDR3 region is CASSIVRGQDTEAFF. For the CDR3, the DNA is TGTGCCAGTAGTATAGTAAGGGGGCAGGACACTGAAGCTTTCTTT.

This sequence joins TRBV27 and TRBJ2-2; a weak D match, TRBD2 (6 bases). The length of the CDR3 is 16 residues. Trimming took 5 bases from V and 5 from J, leaving 18 bases between them. The germline CDR1 and CDR2 sequences are MNHEY and SMNVEV (reference sequence). The chain's CDR3 is CASSLLPGLTTGELFF. In DNA form, the CDR3 reads TGTGCCAGCAGTCTCCTCCCGGGACTCACGACCGGGGAGCTGTTTTTT.

The rearrangement joins TRBV18 to TRBJ2-5, with 9 bases that match TRBD2. Unmatched junction bases numbered 11, after V lost 8 bases and J lost 4 bases. The CDR3 is made up of 15 amino acids. CDR1 is KGHSH and CDR2 is LQKENI in the germline V gene. The CDR3 region is CASGPNSGSGETQYF. Here the CDR3 DNA reads TGTGCCAGCGGACCAAATAGCGGGAGTGGAGAGACCCAGTACTTC.

V usage is TRBV6-4 and J usage is TRBJ2-1, with TRBD1 matching 10 bases. The germline V gene encodes CDR1 MRHNA and CDR2 SNTAGT. The trim removed 6 bases at V and 9 bases at J, leaving 5 bases unmatched. The CDR3 spans 13 residues. CDR3 loop: CASSRQGAGEQFF. The CDR3 DNA follows: TGTGCCAGCAGCAGACAGGGGGCGGGTGAGCAGTTCTTC.

This chain joins TRBV12-5 and TRBJ2-2; 9 bases align to TRBD2. The CDR3 has 15 residues. Germline V gives CDR1 LGHNT, CDR2 FRNRAP. The ends lost 2 bases at V and 7 bases at J; junction bases unmatched: 5. The CDR3 nucleotides read TGTGCTAGTGGTTTGTTAGCGGGAGAGGGCGGGGAGCTGTTTTTT. Its protein is CASGLLAGEGGELFF.

This clone was detected only a few times. The genes are TRBV10-3 and TRBJ1-1; unclear D gene. CDR3 size: 15 residues. Germline assignment: CDR1 ENHRY and CDR2 SYGVKD. The V gene lost 3 bases and the J gene lost 4 bases, with 15 bases spanning the gap. CDR3 nucleotide sequence: TGTGCCATCAGTGATGAATTAGTGGGGAGCACTGAAGCTTTCTTT. This sequence encodes CAISDELVGSTEAFF.

This clone was recorded a few times. The gene calls are TRBV6-5 and TRBJ2-7; 8 nucleotides agree with TRBD1. V lost 4 bases to trimming and J lost 7 bases; unmatched junction nucleotides: 6. The CDR3 totals 13 residues. Looked up from germline, CDR1 is MNHEY and CDR2 is SVGAGI. In DNA form, the CDR3 reads TGTGCCAGCAGTTTATCCAGGGGGCGTGAGCAGTACTTC. Protein product: CASSLSRGREQYF.

This chain links TRBV19 with TRBJ2-1; D not certain. The CDR3 runs 16 residues. Per germline, CDR1 LNHDA and CDR2 SQIVND (reference sequence). V lost 5 bases and J 0 bases, leaving 14 bases between the germline ends. As DNA, the CDR3 is TGTGCCAGTAGTCCGAGCGCGCAGAGCTCCTACAATGAGCAGTTCTTC. Amino acids: CASSPSAQSSYNEQFF.

The rearrangement links TRBV10-3 to TRBJ2-3; no firm D call. Between the trimmed V and J ends, which lost 4 bases and 6 bases, there was a span of 14 bases. The CDR3 covers 14 residues. Germline V gene lookup returns CDR1 ENHRY and CDR2 SYGVKD. CDR3 protein: CAISGFNPGDTQYF. The CDR3 region has the DNA TGTGCCATCAGTGGGTTCAACCCCGGGGATACGCAGTATTTT.

The V gene is TRBV7-2, the J gene TRBJ1-4, with a weak D call TRBD1 (6 bases). V lost 3 bases, J lost 2 bases, and 10 bases lay in between. The CDR3 spans 15 residues. Germline-derived CDR1 and CDR2 are SGHTA and FQGNSA. CDR3 DNA: TGTGCCAGCAGCTTGCAACAGGGCACTAATGAAAAACTGTTTTTT. It is translated as CASSLQQGTNEKLFF. Variable domain in full (rest from reference TRBV7-2 and TRBJ1-4): GAGVSQSPSNKVTEKGKDVELRCDPISGHTALYWYRQSLGQGLEFLIYFQGNSAPDKSGLPSDRFSAERTGGSVSTLTIQRTQQEDSAVYLCASSLQQGTNEKLFFGSGTQLSVL.